A selection of T cell receptor beta chains follows, all from one sample in a study of T cell changes during pregnancy in multiple sclerosis. The data were produced by immunoSEQ multiplex PCR, yet TCRdb's version contains in-frame clones alone and is incomplete. The sample yields just over 80,000 clones, nearly 95% seen once. Here the sequenced sample was peripheral blood, taken in the second trimester of pregnancy. Receptors originate from a female donor with multiple sclerosis, enrolled in a pregnancy study. The CDR3 runs from the conserved cysteine through the conserved F or W. Fields, in order: clone size, CDR3 length, D gene, V gene, J gene, CDR3 DNA, CDR3 protein. D genes are given only for firm matches. A clone size is listed for some rows: how often the clone was seen (once, few, many), or a class if it is expanded.

>-|16|TRBD2|TRBV7-7|TRBJ2-3
TGTGCCAGCAGCTTGACTAGCATGATTAGCACAGATACGCAGTATTTT
CASSLTSMISTDTQYF
>-|14|-|TRBV6-1|TRBJ2-1
TGTGCCAGCAGAAGAAACGTAGTATCCAATGAGCAGTTCTTC
CASRRNVVSNEQFF
>-|11|-|TRBV29-1|TRBJ2-7
TGCAGCGCCGGGACAAACTACGAGCAGTACTTC
CSAGTNYEQYF
>-|15|-|TRBV7-2|TRBJ1-2
TGTGCCAGCAGCTTAAACGCAGGGCCGATCTATGGCTACACCTTC
CASSLNAGPIYGYTF
>-|21|TRBD2|TRBV2|TRBJ2-4
TGTGCCAGCAGTGACCCGATTTTGACTAGCGGGAGGAAGGTGGTCAAAAACATTCAGTACTTC
CASSDPILTSGRKVVKNIQYF
>-|15|-|TRBV2|TRBJ2-2
TGTGCCAGCAGTGACCCCCCCGGGGGCACCGGGGAGCTGTTTTTT
CASSDPPGGTGELFF
>-|13|-|TRBV9|TRBJ1-2
TGTGCCAGCAGCCCTCGGGAGGACTATGGCTACACCTTC
CASSPREDYGYTF
>-|17|TRBD1|TRBV9|TRBJ1-2
TGTGCCAGCAGCGTAGCTGGGCCGGGACAGGCGATCTATGGCTACACCTTC
CASSVAGPGQAIYGYTF
>-|17|TRBD1|TRBV4-3|TRBJ2-2
TGCGCCAGCAGCCAAGACACCGGGACAGGGGGTGCCGGGGAGCTGTTTTTT
CASSQDTGTGGAGELFF
>-|13|TRBD1|TRBV30|TRBJ2-7
TGTGCCTGGCGGAACAGGGGGTCGCACGAGCAGTACTTC
CAWRNRGSHEQYF
>-|15|TRBD1|TRBV18|TRBJ1-2
TGTGCCAGCTCATTGGGACAGCCGCCGATTTATGGCTACACCTTC
CASSLGQPPIYGYTF
>-|15|-|TRBV11-2|TRBJ2-3
TGTGCCAGCAGCTTAAGTTGGAGTCCGACAGATACGCAGTATTTT
CASSLSWSPTDTQYF
>-|17|TRBD1|TRBV5-1|TRBJ2-3
TGCGCCAGCAGCAAGTATTACAGGGGGAGTCTCACAGATACGCAGTATTTT
CASSKYYRGSLTDTQYF
>-|16|TRBD2|TRBV7-2|TRBJ2-1
TGTGCCAGCAGCCGAAAGACTAGCGGGCTATACAATGAGCAGTTCTTC
CASSRKTSGLYNEQFF
>-|15|TRBD2|TRBV19|TRBJ2-1
TGTGCCAGTAGCACTGGACTAGCGGGAGGGTATCAGCAGTTCTTC
CASSTGLAGGYQQFF
>-|13|-|TRBV30|TRBJ1-4
TGTGCCTGGAGTGTGGACACCCGTGAAAAACTGTTTTTT
CAWSVDTREKLFF
>-|14|-|TRBV19|TRBJ2-3
TGTGCCAGTAGACGGACAGCCTACACAGATACGCAGTATTTT
CASRRTAYTDTQYF
>once|16|TRBD1|TRBV19|TRBJ2-3
TGTGCCAGTAAGTCCGGGACAGCAATCAATACAGATACGCAGTATTTT
CASKSGTAINTDTQYF
>-|17|TRBD2|TRBV7-2|TRBJ2-1
TGTGCCAGCAGCCATGGACTAGCGGGTTCATATTACAATGAGCAGTTCTTC
CASSHGLAGSYYNEQFF
>-|15|TRBD1|TRBV6-1|TRBJ2-7
TGTGCCAGCAGTGAAGTGACAGGGGGCCCCTACGAGCAGTACTTC
CASSEVTGGPYEQYF
>-|17|-|TRBV9|TRBJ2-5
TGTGCCAGCAGCGCCCCACAAGTAACAGAAATTCAAGAGACCCAGTACTTC
CASSAPQVTEIQETQYF
>-|14|-|TRBV5-1|TRBJ1-2
TGCGCCAGCAGCTTGGGTCAGGGCTTGGGAGGCTACACCTTC
CASSLGQGLGGYTF
>-|16|-|TRBV7-9|TRBJ2-3
TGTGCCAGCAGCTCCAAAACGTTCACCTCGGGAGATACGCAGTATTTT
CASSSKTFTSGDTQYF
>-|15|TRBD1|TRBV10-3|TRBJ2-1
TGTGCCATCAGTGAGTCGGACAGGGGACCCAATGAGCAGTTCTTC
CAISESDRGPNEQFF
>-|16|-|TRBV2|TRBJ1-1
TGTGCCAGCAGTGAAGGGCGAGGGTTGATGAACACTGAAGCTTTCTTT
CASSEGRGLMNTEAFF
>once|16|TRBD1|TRBV6-5|TRBJ2-1
TGTGCCAGCAGTTACGGCCTCGGGACAGGGTACAATGAGCAGTTCTTC
CASSYGLGTGYNEQFF
>-|16|TRBD2|TRBV5-1|TRBJ2-1
TGCGCCAGCAGCTTAGCGGGAGGCACCTCCTACAATGAGCAGTTCTTC
CASSLAGGTSYNEQFF
>once|16|-|TRBV5-5|TRBJ1-2
TGTGCCAGCAGTCTGCCAGGGATAAGGGGCCCCGATGGCTACACCTTC
CASSLPGIRGPDGYTF
>-|14|-|TRBV7-6|TRBJ1-2
TGTGCCAGCAGCTTAGGATCCGGGGACTATGGCTACACCTTC
CASSLGSGDYGYTF
>-|14|TRBD2|TRBV5-4|TRBJ2-7
TGTGCCAGCAGCCCGTCTAGCGGGAGCCACGAGCAGTACTTC
CASSPSSGSHEQYF
>-|17|TRBD2|TRBV4-2|TRBJ2-1
TGTGCCAGCAGCCAACCTCTAGCGGGAGGGCCGGTCAATGAGCAGTTCTTC
CASSQPLAGGPVNEQFF
>-|14|TRBD2|TRBV2|TRBJ2-3
TGTGCCAGCAGGGGGACTAGCCTTCCAGATACGCAGTATTTT
CASRGTSLPDTQYF
>-|14|TRBD2|TRBV5-1|TRBJ2-3
TGCGCCAGCAGCTGGGGGGGGTTCACAGATACGCAGTATTTT
CASSWGGFTDTQYF
>few|15|TRBD2|TRBV9|TRBJ2-2
TGTGCCAGCAGCTCGACTAGCGGGAGGACCGGGGAGCTGTTTTTT
CASSSTSGRTGELFF
>-|15|TRBD2|TRBV12-5|TRBJ2-3
TGTGCTAGTGGTCTCAGCGGGGCTATCACAGATACGCAGTATTTT
CASGLSGAITDTQYF
>-|18|-|TRBV5-1|TRBJ2-1
TGCGCCAGCAGCTTGGCCTCCAGGGTAAAACCCCTTGGGAATGAGCAGTTCTTC
CASSLASRVKPLGNEQFF
>-|15|TRBD1|TRBV19|TRBJ2-3
TGTGCCAGTAGTAAACAGGGGCACAGCACAGATACGCAGTATTTT
CASSKQGHSTDTQYF
>-|16|TRBD1|TRBV7-9|TRBJ2-3
TGTGCCAGCAGCTTTTATCAGGGGGTCTTTCCAGATACGCAGTATTTT
CASSFYQGVFPDTQYF
>-|12|-|TRBV27|TRBJ2-1
TGTGCCAGCAGTTCTCTAGCGACTGAGCAGTTCTTC
CASSSLATEQFF
>-|17|-|TRBV25-1|TRBJ2-5
TGTGCCAGCAGTGACCGAACAGGGCTTGGGCTCCAAGAGACCCAGTACTTC
CASSDRTGLGLQETQYF
>-|16|TRBD1|TRBV5-1|TRBJ2-3
TGCGCCAGCAGCTGGTCAGGGACAGGGGGGGCAGATACGCAGTATTTT
CASSWSGTGGADTQYF
>-|14|-|TRBV5-1|TRBJ2-5
TGCGCCAGCAGCTTGGAACTACGACAAGAGACCCAGTACTTC
CASSLELRQETQYF
>-|13|-|TRBV5-1|TRBJ2-3
TGCGCCAGCAGCTTGTCTCCCACAGATACGCAGTATTTT
CASSLSPTDTQYF
>-|15|TRBD2|TRBV7-9|TRBJ2-1
TGTGCCAGCAGCCCGCCACTAGCGGGAGTTCATGAGCAGTTCTTC
CASSPPLAGVHEQFF
>-|15|-|TRBV5-4|TRBJ1-1
TGTGCCAGCAGCTTGTCAGGGGTGGTGAACACTGAAGCTTTCTTT
CASSLSGVVNTEAFF
>-|16|-|TRBV27|TRBJ1-5
TGTGCCAGCAGTTTATCGGGGGGGAGTAGCAATCAGCCCCAGCATTTT
CASSLSGGSSNQPQHF
>-|14|TRBD1|TRBV11-1|TRBJ1-2
TGTGCCAGCAGCTGGGGACAGTCGGTGGATGGCTACACCTTC
CASSWGQSVDGYTF
>-|17|-|TRBV19|TRBJ1-5
TGTGCCAGTAAAGCCTCCGGGACTCGGAATAGCAATCAGCCCCAGCATTTT
CASKASGTRNSNQPQHF
>-|13|-|TRBV19|TRBJ2-1
TGTGCCAGTAGCGGGAGTTTGTTCAATGAGCAGTTCTTC
CASSGSLFNEQFF
>-|14|TRBD1|TRBV5-1|TRBJ1-4
TGCGCCAGCAGCGTGGGACAGGGGAATGAAAAACTGTTTTTT
CASSVGQGNEKLFF
>-|14|TRBD2|TRBV7-2|TRBJ2-1
TGTGCCAGCAGCTTAACTAGCGGGATCCCAGGGTGGTTCTTC
CASSLTSGIPGWFF
>-|13|-|TRBV10-1|TRBJ1-2
TGCGCCAGCACCGCCGATAGAAACTATGGCTACACCTTC
CASTADRNYGYTF
>-|12|-|TRBV25-1|TRBJ1-2
TGTGCCAGCAGTGAATCGGAGAAGGGGTGCACCTTC
CASSESEKGCTF
>-|15|-|TRBV6-5|TRBJ1-4
TGTGCCAGCAGGTCCGTAGGAGGGCCCAATGAAAAACTGTTTTTT
CASRSVGGPNEKLFF
>few|15|TRBD1|TRBV7-2|TRBJ1-2
TGTGCCAGCAGCTTACCGGGGGACAGTAACTATGGCTACACCTTC
CASSLPGDSNYGYTF
>-|14|TRBD1|TRBV30|TRBJ2-7
TGTGCCTGGAGAGACAGGGGTAGGTCCTACGAGCAGTACTTC
CAWRDRGRSYEQYF
>-|15|-|TRBV12-5|TRBJ1-5
TGTGCTAGTGGTTTCAGCTCGGGGGGTGGTCAGCCCCAGCATTTT
CASGFSSGGGQPQHF
>-|15|-|TRBV7-9|TRBJ1-4
TGTGCCAGCAGCTTAGAAGGATCACAGGGTGAAAAACTGTTTTTT
CASSLEGSQGEKLFF
>-|15|-|TRBV19|TRBJ2-3
TGTGCCAGTAAGAGTGGGTCCTCTTCGGGTGTTACGCAGTATTTT
CASKSGSSSGVTQYF